Here is one T cell receptor (beta chain) with its context. Clones were sequenced by immunoSEQ multiplex PCR, and TCRdb holds only the in-frame ones, with some missing. This table has approximately 50,000 clones, around nine tenths appearing once. The data originate from a study of OX40 agonist ivuxolimab in advanced cancers. The CDR3 is 13 residues long. The germline CDR1 and CDR2 sequences are MRHNA and SNTAGT. Between the trimmed V and J ends, which lost 4 bases and 1 base, there was a span of 7 bases. This chain uses TRBV6-4 with TRBJ1-1; D is unresolved. The sequencing here drew on CD4+ or CD8+ T cells sorted from blood, taken in a trial of the OX40 agonist ivuxolimab. The clonotype comes from an adult with an advanced solid tumor such as melanoma, head and neck, liver or kidney cancer. CDR3 loop: CASSVTSNTEAFF. The CDR3 coding sequence is TGTGCCAGCAGTGTGACTTCGAACACTGAAGCTTTCTTT.